Presented here are 24 T cell receptor beta chains from one specimen sequenced in a study of T cell responses to AZD1222 COVID-19 vaccine (dated by TCRdb to the early 2020s). In light of the paper, this sample's time point label describes: baseline before first vaccination. The library was made by the immunoSEQ multiplex PCR assay. TCRdb obtained this table from immuneACCESS and retained in-frame rearrangements with V and J assigned. These tables miss some clones; where compared with another copy, unresolved V genes account for less than half of the shortfall, and the remainder is unexplained. The sample yields approximately 180,000 clones; around 88% were counted once. Approximately 7.7% of the sample is in the top ten clones. Specimen: peripheral blood, collected on day 0 of AZD1222 vaccination. The receptors come from an adult in good health.

The chain combines TRBV4-1 with TRBJ2-1; D may be TRBD1 or TRBD2 (5 bases each). V shed 0 bases and J shed 3 bases, with 12 bases lying between them. Germline-derived CDR1 and CDR2 are MGHRA and YSYEKL. This CDR3 comprises 16 residues. This CDR3 is CASSQDGAGVYNEQFF. The CDR3 region has the DNA TGCGCCAGCAGCCAAGACGGGGCCGGGGTCTACAATGAGCAGTTCTTC.

This clone appeared a single time. The gene calls are TRBV19 and TRBJ2-7; D might be TRBD2 (5 bases). The CDR3 sequence is 14 residues long. V was shortened by 9 bases and J by 0 bases, with 15 bases between the two germline ends. Germline-derived CDR1 and CDR2 are LNHDA and SQIVND (reference sequence). CDR3 DNA: TGTGCCAGCTCCGGCGGAGGCAGCTCCTACGAGCAGTACTTC. Translated, it gives CASSGGGSSYEQYF. The entire variable domain, with the rest obtained from reference TRBV19 and TRBJ2-7, is as follows: DGGITQSPKYLFRKEGQNVTLSCEQNLNHDAMYWYRQDPGQGLRLIYYSQIVNDFQKGDIAEGYSVSREKKESFPLTVTSAQKNPTAFYLCASSGGGSSYEQYFGPGTRLTVT.

This chain links TRBV7-3 with TRBJ2-2; TRBD1 matches 9 bases. V shed 4 bases and J 3 bases; nucleotides not matched to a gene: 12. CDR3 length: 18 amino acids. Germline assignment: CDR1 SGHTA and CDR2 FQGTGA. The CDR3 bases are TGTGCCAGCAGCTCAAGTGGCCCGGGACAGGGTTACACCGGGGAGCTGTTTTTT. It is translated as CASSSSGPGQGYTGELFF. Together with reference TRBV7-3 and TRBJ2-2, the CDR3 gives the full variable domain: GAGVSQTPSNKVTEKGKYVELRCDPISGHTALYWYRQSLGQGPEFLIYFQGTGAADDSGLPNDRFFAVRPEGSVSTLKIQRTERGDSAVYLCASSSSGPGQGYTGELFFGEGSRLTVL.

This chain joins TRBV7-2 and TRBJ1-1; D unclear. Germline V gives CDR1 SGHTA, CDR2 FQGNSA. V was shortened by 0 bases and J by 5 bases, with 16 bases between the two germline ends. The CDR3 is 16 amino acids. The CDR3 protein is CASSLAVGVPGTEAFF. DNA for the CDR3: TGTGCCAGCAGCTTAGCCGTCGGGGTCCCGGGGACTGAAGCTTTCTTT.

The chain is built from TRBV7-9 and TRBJ1-2; D is perhaps TRBD1 (6 bases). The CDR3 covers 19 residues. Germline values: CDR1 SEHNR, CDR2 FQNEAQ (reference sequence). V lost 4 bases, J lost 7 bases, and 31 bases lay in between. The CDR3 DNA sequence: TGTGCCAGCAGCTCATATACCCAGTGGACAGACAGGCTTGACGGTGGCTACACCTTC. Translated, it gives CASSSYTQWTDRLDGGYTF.

V gene TRBV2 combines with J gene TRBJ1-2, with D uncertain. CDR1 is SNHLY, CDR2 FYNNEI, per germline. This CDR3 region has 12 residues. Trimming pared 7 bases from V and 12 bases from J, leaving 18 bases between. CDR3 sequence: CASNEVFRGNTF. CDR3 DNA: TGTGCCAGCAATGAGGTCTTCAGAGGGAACACCTTC.

The J gene is TRBJ2-3, the V gene TRBV10-3, with D hard to call. The V gene's germline CDR1 is ENHRY and CDR2 SYGVKD. The germline V and J ends were trimmed by 2 bases and 2 bases, with 14 bases remaining between them. The CDR3 is 16 amino acids. The CDR3 DNA sequence: TGTGCCATCAGTGAGCCTTCGCAATCCTACACAGATACGCAGTATTTT. It yields the protein CAISEPSQSYTDTQYF.

The chain uses TRBV29-1 and TRBJ2-7; possibly TRBD2 for D (6 bases). CDR1 and CDR2 (germline): SQVTM, ANQGSEA. The CDR3 is 12 residues long. The V and J ends lost 3 bases and 7 bases respectively, with 13 bases between them. The CDR3 loop reads CSVEVEAGEQYF. CDR3 nucleotide sequence: TGCAGCGTTGAGGTCGAGGCGGGGGAGCAGTACTTC.

This clone was counted between two and nine times. The chain links TRBV5-1 to TRBJ1-2, with 9 bases fitting TRBD1. CDR1 and CDR2 (germline): SGHRS, YFSETQ. V gave up 0 bases and J gave up 3 bases; unmatched junction bases: 6. The CDR3 is 16 amino acids. This CDR3 is CASSLGTGARDYGYTF. The CDR3 DNA reads as TGCGCCAGCAGCTTGGGGACAGGGGCCCGGGACTATGGCTACACCTTC.

The chain is built from TRBV9 and TRBJ2-1; 11 nucleotides align to TRBD2. CDR3 length: 15 residues. V was pared by 4 bases and J by 3 bases, with 3 bases of the junction left unmatched. CDR1 SGDLS and CDR2 YYNGEE come from the germline V gene. CDR3 protein: CASSPTSGGYNEQFF. CDR3 sequence (DNA): TGTGCCAGCAGCCCTACTAGCGGGGGCTACAATGAGCAGTTCTTC.

The J gene is TRBJ2-1, the V gene TRBV6-5; 7 bases agree with TRBD1. The germline CDR1 and CDR2 sequences are MNHEY and SVGAGI. The CDR3 loop spans 14 amino acids. The J segment lost 4 bases and the V segment lost 5 bases, leaving 5 bases of the junction unmatched. CDR3 region: CASSTGVSYNEQFF. The CDR3 bases are TGTGCCAGCAGTACAGGGGTGTCTTACAATGAGCAGTTCTTC.

The chain has TRBV10-1 and TRBJ2-2; D might be TRBD2 (5 bases). The germline V gene encodes CDR1 WNHNN and CDR2 SYGVQD (reference sequence). The V and J ends lost 0 bases and 5 bases respectively, with 19 bases between them. CDR3 length equals 18 residues. The CDR3 region has the DNA TGCGCCAGCAGTGAGTCGGGAATCGGTGGACTGCCTACCGGGGAGCTGTTTTTT. Protein: CASSESGIGGLPTGELFF.

This chain uses TRBV4-2 with TRBJ2-7; D is possibly TRBD2 (5 bases). This CDR3 contains 13 residues. Trimming cost V 5 bases and J 3 bases, with 11 bases left between them. CDR1 and CDR2 from the germline V gene are LGHNA and YNFKEQ. CDR3 bases: TGTGCCAGCAGCTCGCCCACTAGCTACGAGCAGTACTTC. Translation: CASSSPTSYEQYF.

This rearrangement joins TRBV30 to TRBJ1-6; 11 nucleotides align to TRBD1. Trimming at V came to 4 bases and at J to 1 base, leaving 6 bases not matched to a gene. CDR3 length: 17 amino acids. Germline lookup yields CDR1 GTSNPN and CDR2 SVGIG (reference sequence). The CDR3 DNA is TGTGCCTGGACCGGGACAGGGGGAGGGTCCTATAATTCACCCCTCCACTTT. Translated, it gives CAWTGTGGGSYNSPLHF.

J is TRBJ2-3 and V is TRBV11-3; D is uncertain. The germline V gene encodes CDR1 SGHNT and CDR2 YENEEA. With 4 bases removed from V and 2 bases from J, the gap between germline ends came to 7 bases. CDR3 size: 13 residues. CDR3 nucleotides: TGTGCCAGCAGCTCCCGGGTCACAGATACGCAGTATTTT. Protein sequence: CASSSRVTDTQYF. The whole variable domain, filled in from reference TRBV11-3 and TRBJ2-3, reads EAGVVQSPRYKIIEKKQPVAFWCNPISGHNTLYWYLQNLGQGPELLIRYENEEAVDDSQLPKDRFSAERLKGVDSTLKIQPAELGDSAVYLCASSSRVTDTQYFGPGTRLTVL.

This chain joins TRBV30 and TRBJ2-7, with 12 bases fitting TRBD2. Germline V gives CDR1 GTSNPN, CDR2 SVGIG (reference sequence). This CDR3 is 15 amino acids long. V was clipped by 0 bases and J by 7 bases; unmatched bases: 7. The CDR3 region is CAWSVGTSGQGEQYF. CDR3 coding DNA: TGTGCCTGGAGTGTAGGGACTAGCGGGCAGGGTGAGCAGTACTTC.

The V and J genes are TRBV24-1 and TRBJ2-3; D is perhaps TRBD1 (6 bases). The CDR3 is 13 amino acids. Germline lookup yields CDR1 KGHDR and CDR2 SFDVKD. V was cut by 4 bases and J by 4 bases, with 8 bases left in between. DNA of the CDR3: TGTGCCACCAGTGACAGGGGTGCAGATACGCAGTATTTT. Its translation: CATSDRGADTQYF.

The chain uses TRBV7-2 and TRBJ2-1; the match to TRBD2 covers 9 bases. V lost 1 base, J lost 4 bases, and 2 bases stayed unmatched. CDR1 and CDR2 (germline): SGHTA, FQGNSA. The CDR3 spans 15 residues. CDR3 nucleotide sequence: TGTGCCAGCAGCTTAGTAGCGGGGGCGTACAATGAGCAGTTCTTC. It codes for CASSLVAGAYNEQFF.

The genes are TRBV6-5 and TRBJ1-1; D might be TRBD1 (6 bases). Trimming pared 0 bases from V and 3 bases from J, leaving 11 bases between. This CDR3 is built from 15 residues. Germline CDR1 reads MNHEY; CDR2 reads SVGAGI. The CDR3 bases are TGTGCCAGCAGTTACTCGAGGGGGACGGACACTGAAGCTTTCTTT. Amino acids: CASSYSRGTDTEAFF.

V usage is TRBV7-7 and J usage is TRBJ2-5, with D maybe TRBD2 (5 bases). The V gene's germline CDR1 is SSHAT and CDR2 FNYEAQ (reference sequence). This CDR3 is built from 13 residues. The V end lost 3 bases, the J end lost 5 bases, and 10 bases lay between the germline ends. CDR3 loop: CASSFTRGETQYF. The DNA for the CDR3 is TGTGCCAGCAGCTTTACTAGAGGGGAGACCCAGTACTTC.

The chain uses TRBV6-5 and TRBJ1-5, with no clear D. This CDR3 contains 12 residues. V gave up 5 bases and J gave up 6 bases, with 8 bases separating them. From germline, CDR1 is MNHEY and CDR2 SVGAGI. CDR3 coding DNA: TGTGCCAGCAGTCCCATCGGTCAGCCCCAGCATTTT. It translates to CASSPIGQPQHF.

The chain combines TRBV18 with TRBJ2-6; TRBD1 might be the D (6 bases). Germline lookup yields CDR1 KGHSH and CDR2 LQKENI. The CDR3 spans 16 residues. Trimming took off 4 bases at V and 2 bases at J, with 12 bases between the two ends. CDR3: CASSLGGFPGANVLTF. CDR3 bases: TGTGCCAGCTCACTAGGGGGTTTCCCTGGGGCCAACGTCCTGACTTTC.

This clone has a handful of counts. This chain joins TRBV5-1 and TRBJ2-7, with 7 positions matching TRBD1. Trimming took 3 bases from V and 4 from J; bases not matched to a gene: 10. Germline V gene data show CDR1 as SGHRS and CDR2 as YFSETQ. This CDR3 is built from 15 residues. CDR3: CASSSITGQLYEQYF. The DNA of the CDR3 is TGCGCCAGCAGCTCAATTACGGGACAGCTTTACGAGCAGTACTTC.

The chain uses TRBV12-3 or TRBV12-4 and TRBJ1-1; D unresolved. V was pared by 6 bases and J by 11 bases, with 13 bases between. The CDR3 extends over 11 amino acids. CDR3 sequence: CASSLKGTAFF. In nucleotides, the CDR3 is TGTGCCAGCAGCCTAAAGGGAACGGCTTTCTTT.